This T cell receptor beta chain was captured in a study of cytomegalovirus exposure and HLA in healthy donors. Broader study findings: Further analysis, carried out later, found HLA-associated TCR beta chains more clonally expanded than equally common other chains. Earlier analysis yielded a pattern in which most TCR beta V segments were productive about 90% or about 30% of the time. Later analysis identified several of the most significant clusters that appeared linked to common viral pathogens.

About this clone: What it binds is unknown.

This CDR3 has 16 residues. Per the germline V gene, CDR1 is SGHVS and CDR2 is FQNEAQ. V was clipped by 5 bases and J by 5 bases, with 21 bases between them. 13 Jbeta primers and 60 Vbeta primers were used for the PCR. The protocol was immunoSEQ multiplex PCR, while the TCRdb copy is restricted to in-frame clones and leaves out a portion. The data contain 95,000 to 150,000 clones, roughly four fifths of them singletons. Sequences were obtained from PBMCs. The sequence derives from a woman under 30 in good health and CMV-seronegative. This chain connects TRBV7-8 to TRBJ1-1; TRBD1 might be the D (6 bases). CDR3 sequence reads: CASSGRQALTMTEAFF. Here the CDR3 DNA reads TGTGCCAGCAGCGGACGACAGGCTCTCACAATGACTGAAGCTTTCTTT.